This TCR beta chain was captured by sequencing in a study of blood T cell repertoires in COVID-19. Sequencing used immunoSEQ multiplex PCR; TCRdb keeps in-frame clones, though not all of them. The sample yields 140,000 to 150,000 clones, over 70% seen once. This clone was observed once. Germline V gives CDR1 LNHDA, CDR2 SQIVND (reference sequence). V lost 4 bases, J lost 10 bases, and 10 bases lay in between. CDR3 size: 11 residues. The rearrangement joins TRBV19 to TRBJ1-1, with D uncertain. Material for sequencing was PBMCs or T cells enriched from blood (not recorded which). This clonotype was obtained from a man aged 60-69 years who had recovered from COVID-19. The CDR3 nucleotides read TGTGCCAGTAGTACTTCTACTCGAGCTTTCTTT. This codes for CASSTSTRAFF.